This T cell receptor beta chain emerged from a study of a mutant IDH1 vaccine in newly diagnosed glioma. Study in general: Patients received vaccination from 4-6 weeks after radiotherapy alone, or with temozolomide cycles. Treated patients comprised approximately 60% males and 37.5% females, mean age approximately 42 years.

This sample's time point: week 35, safety follow-up. What each vaccine dose contained was 300 ug of mutant IDH1 20-mer peptide, accompanied by topical imiquimod. The patients were given eight vaccinations, one each in weeks 1, 3, 5, 7, 11, 15, 19 and 23. There are 13 residues in the CDR3. V was trimmed by 8 bases and J by 6 bases, leaving 16 bases between them. In germline, CDR1 is LNHDA, CDR2 SQIVND (reference sequence). Concerning this clone itself: Its antigen is as yet unknown.

The repertoire was sequenced with immunoSEQ multiplex PCR; TCRdb's copy has only in-frame clones and lacks some. The data contain some 60,000 clones, 80% to 90% of them singletons. General study points: Of all patients, 93.3% showed vaccine-induced immune responses.

The sequences come from PBMCs, collected from a glioma patient whose treatment included an IDH1 peptide vaccine. The chain couples TRBV19 to TRBJ1-1; possibly TRBD1 for D (5 bases). This receptor was obtained from a man aged 40-49 years with glioma. CDR3 DNA sequence: TGTGCCAGTCGCCCCGGGGGATCCGCTGAAGCTTTCTTT. It is translated as CASRPGGSAEAFF.